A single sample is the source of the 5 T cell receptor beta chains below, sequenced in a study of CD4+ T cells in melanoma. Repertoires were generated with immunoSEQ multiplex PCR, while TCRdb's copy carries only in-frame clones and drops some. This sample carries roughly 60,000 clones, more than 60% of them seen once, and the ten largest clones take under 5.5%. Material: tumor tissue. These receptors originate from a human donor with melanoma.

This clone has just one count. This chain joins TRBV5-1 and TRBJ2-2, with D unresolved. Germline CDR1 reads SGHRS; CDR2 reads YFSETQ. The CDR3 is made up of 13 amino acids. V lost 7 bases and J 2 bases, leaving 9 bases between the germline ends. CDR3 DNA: TGCGCCAGCCTGGGTTCTAACACCGGGGAGCTGTTTTTT. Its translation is CASLGSNTGELFF. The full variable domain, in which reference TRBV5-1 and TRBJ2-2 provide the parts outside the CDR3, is KAGVTQTPRYLIKTRGQQVTLSCSPISGHRSVSWYQQTPGQGLQFLFEYFSETQRNKGNFPGRFSGRQFSNSRSEMNVSTLELGDSALYLCASLGSNTGELFFGEGSRLTVL.

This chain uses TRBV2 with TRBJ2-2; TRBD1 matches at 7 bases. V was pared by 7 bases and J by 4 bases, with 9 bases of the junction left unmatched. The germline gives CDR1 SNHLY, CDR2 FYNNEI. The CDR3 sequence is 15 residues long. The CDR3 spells CASIRQGDLTGELFF. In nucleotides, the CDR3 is TGTGCCAGCATACGTCAGGGGGACCTCACCGGGGAGCTGTTTTTT.

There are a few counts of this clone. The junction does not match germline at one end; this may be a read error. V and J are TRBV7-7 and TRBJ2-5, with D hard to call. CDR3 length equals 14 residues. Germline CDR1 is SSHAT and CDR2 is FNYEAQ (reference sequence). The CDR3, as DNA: TGTGCTAGCAGCTTAGGAAGTGGGCAAGAGACCCAGTACTTC. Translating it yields CASSLGSGQETQYF.

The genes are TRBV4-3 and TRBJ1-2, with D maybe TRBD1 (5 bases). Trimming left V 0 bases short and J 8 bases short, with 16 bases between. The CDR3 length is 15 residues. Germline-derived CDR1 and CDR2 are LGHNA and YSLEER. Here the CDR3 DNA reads TGCGCCAGCAGCCAAGATCATCTGGGGCTGGGAGGCTACACCTTC. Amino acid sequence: CASSQDHLGLGGYTF.

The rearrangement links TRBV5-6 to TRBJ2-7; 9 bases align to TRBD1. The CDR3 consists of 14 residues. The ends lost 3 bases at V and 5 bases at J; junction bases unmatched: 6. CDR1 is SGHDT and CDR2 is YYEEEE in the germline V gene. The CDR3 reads CASSYRDRAHEQYF. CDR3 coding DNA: TGTGCCAGCAGCTACCGGGACAGGGCCCACGAGCAGTACTTC. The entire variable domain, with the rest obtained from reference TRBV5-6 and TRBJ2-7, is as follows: DAGVTQSPTHLIKTRGQQVTLRCSPKSGHDTVSWYQQALGQGPQFIFQYYEEEERQRGNFPDRFSGHQFPNYSSELNVNALLLGDSALYLCASSYRDRAHEQYFGPGTRLTVT.